The 30 T cell receptor beta chains reported below all come from one sample, sequenced in a study of post-analysis software for immune sequencing data. The study, taken as a whole, reports: Higher frequency in patients than in controls was seen for roughly five TRBV segments, with TRBV5-6, TRBV5-1 and TRBV20-1 among them.

Presence of unique molecular identifiers characterized the TCR beta cDNA libraries. One entry per CDR3 protein, called by TCRdb with MiXCR from the PCR reads. The table lists approximately 730,000 distinct CDR3 sequences, around 45% of them singletons. Antigen specificity for these receptors is unknown. The source material was blood. The receptors were gathered from a girl aged 10 to 17 with multiple sclerosis.

In its sample, this clonotype was seen a few times. A junction end diverges from the germline sequence, so it may reflect a read error. This chain joins TRBV12-3 or TRBV12-4 and TRBJ2-1; maybe TRBD2 (6 bases). This CDR3 spans 14 amino acids. In nucleotides, the CDR3 is TGTGCCAGCAGTTTGGATAGCGGCTACATTGAGCAGTTCTTC. Its protein is CASSLDSGYIEQFF.

Turning to this clonotype: One junction end does not reproduce the germline sequence, and a read error may be involved. In DNA form, the CDR3 reads TGCGCCAGCAGCCCCGCAGGGACTACCAGCACAGATACGCAGTATTTT. Translation gives CASSPAGTTSTDTQYF. The V gene is TRBV12-3 or TRBV12-4, the J gene TRBJ2-3, with TRBD2 matching over 7 bases. The CDR3 runs to 16 residues.

This clonotype turned up a few times. The chain recombines TRBV15 with TRBJ2-3; 12 bases are shared with TRBD2. The junction had 7 bases not matched to a gene; V was cut back by 0 bases and J by 3 bases. The CDR3 has 18 residues. Per germline, CDR1 LNHNV and CDR2 YYDKDF (reference sequence). CDR3 protein: CATSRELAGGLITDTQYF. The CDR3 nucleotides read TGTGCCACCAGCAGAGAGCTAGCGGGAGGGCTTATAACAGATACGCAGTATTTT.

The genes are TRBV12-3 or TRBV12-4 and TRBJ2-4; D may match TRBD1 or TRBD2 (5 bases each). The DNA end is a closer match to TRBJ2-7, so the J assignment may be wrong. The CDR3 is made up of 15 amino acids. The DNA for the CDR3 is TGTGCCAGCAGTTTAGCCGGGGCAAGTAGCGACGAGCAGTACTTC. As protein: CASSLAGASSDEQYF.

This clonotype turned up a few times. V is TRBV5-5 and J is TRBJ2-7, with TRBD1 matching 9 bases. The J call may be incorrect, as the DNA end agrees better with TRBJ2-5. This CDR3 has 13 residues. The germline V gene has CDR1 SGHKS and CDR2 YYEKEE (reference sequence). Here the CDR3 reads CASRWTGEETQYF. CDR3 sequence (DNA): TGTGCCAGCAGATGGACAGGGGAAGAGACCCAGTACTTC.

This clonotype was recorded a few times. The chain combines TRBV7-3 with TRBJ2-1; 12 bases align to TRBD1. J gave up 5 bases and V 1 base, and 3 bases lay outside the gene matches. The V gene's germline CDR1 is SGHTA and CDR2 FQGTGA. This CDR3 region has 16 residues. CDR3 coding DNA: TGTGCCAGCAGCTTAAAGGGGACAGGGGGCAACAATGAGCAGTTCTTC. Protein: CASSLKGTGGNNEQFF. Using reference TRBV7-3 and TRBJ2-1 for the parts outside the CDR3, the full variable domain is GAGVSQTPSNKVTEKGKYVELRCDPISGHTALYWYRQSLGQGPEFLIYFQGTGAADDSGLPNDRFFAVRPEGSVSTLKIQRTERGDSAVYLCASSLKGTGGNNEQFFGPGTRLTVL.

Only a few counts were recorded for this clonotype. The chain couples TRBV6-6 to TRBJ2-1; D gene ambiguous. In germline, CDR1 is MNHNY, CDR2 SVGAGI (reference sequence). This CDR3 comprises 15 residues. The V and J ends lost 6 bases and 2 bases respectively, with 14 bases between them. The DNA for the CDR3 is TGTGCCAGCAGGTTTTACAGTACCCCCTACAATGAGCAGTTCTTC. Its protein is CASRFYSTPYNEQFF.

Worth noting for this clonotype: Compared with germline, one end of the junction differs, possibly owing to a read error. The rearrangement links TRBV5-1 to TRBJ1-2; D is ambiguous. Germline V lookup: CDR1 SGHRS, CDR2 YFSETQ. The CDR3 runs to 15 residues. The DNA of the CDR3 is TGCGCCAGCGGCTTGAAAGTTGGAGACAACTATGGCTACACCTTC. This encodes CASGLKVGDNYGYTF.

The CDR3 DNA is TGTGCCAGCAGTTTTCGGGGGGGACAGGGCCCGAGCAATCAGCCCCAGCATTTT. It encodes CASSFRGGQGPSNQPQHF. V and J are TRBV12-3 or TRBV12-4 and TRBJ1-5, with 9 positions matching TRBD1. The V and J ends lost 3 bases and 1 base, in that order; junction bases with no gene match: 10. This CDR3 contains 18 residues.

The J gene is TRBJ2-1, the V gene TRBV12-3 or TRBV12-4; D gene unclear. V dropped 6 bases and J dropped 7 bases, with 13 bases sitting between them. The CDR3 consists of 13 residues. CDR3 DNA sequence: TGTGCCAGCAGAAACAGAGTGACTAATGAGCAGTTCTTC. Amino acid sequence: CASRNRVTNEQFF.

A few counts support this clonotype. This rearrangement joins TRBV7-9 to TRBJ2-3; D ambiguous. This CDR3 region has 15 residues. V shed 7 bases and J shed 5 bases, with 19 bases lying between them. CDR1 SEHNR and CDR2 FQNEAQ come from the germline V gene (reference sequence). DNA for the CDR3: TGTGCCAGCACGCACCGGACGGGTTTAGAAGATACGCAGTATTTT. It translates to CASTHRTGLEDTQYF.

The chain links TRBV6-5 to TRBJ2-4; D remains unclear. Germline assignment: CDR1 MNHEY and CDR2 SVGAGI. Trimming left V 3 bases short and J 1 base short, with 10 bases between. This CDR3 is built from 15 residues. For the CDR3, the DNA is TGTGCCAGCAGTTATATAGGTGCCGCCAAAAACATTCAGTACTTC. Translated, it gives CASSYIGAAKNIQYF.

This clonotype was observed a few times. V gene TRBV5-1 combines with J gene TRBJ2-1; 10 bases are a match to TRBD2. The junction had 6 bases not matched to a gene; V was cut back by 4 bases and J by 5 bases. The CDR3 loop spans 15 amino acids. Germline CDR1 reads SGHRS; CDR2 reads YFSETQ. This chain's CDR3 is CASSPRTSGDNEQFF. The CDR3 nucleotides read TGCGCCAGCAGCCCCAGGACTAGCGGAGACAATGAGCAGTTCTTC.

This clonotype appeared a few times. The V gene is TRBV28, the J gene TRBJ2-5, with D perhaps TRBD1 (7 bases). The ends were cut back, 9 bases at V and 11 bases at J, with 19 bases in the middle. Per germline, CDR1 MDHEN and CDR2 SYDVKM. The CDR3 runs to 12 residues. This CDR3 is CASQGGREEQYF. CDR3 nucleotide sequence: TGTGCCAGTCAGGGGGGAAGAGAAGAGCAGTACTTC.

The chain carries TRBV4-1 and TRBJ2-5, with D possibly being TRBD2 (6 bases). V lost 0 bases and J 2 bases, leaving 10 bases between the germline ends. CDR3 length equals 15 residues. CDR1 MGHRA and CDR2 YSYEKL come from the germline V gene. CDR3 nucleotide sequence: TGCGCCAGCAGCCAAGAGGGGACTCCGCAAGAGACCCAGTACTTC. As protein: CASSQEGTPQETQYF.

This clonotype has more than one count but fewer than ten. This chain uses TRBV7-9 with TRBJ2-3; TRBD2 might be the D (5 bases). The CDR3 covers 17 residues. The V end was cut by 3 bases, the J end by 4 bases, with 20 bases between. Germline V gene sequence: CDR1 SEHNR, CDR2 FQNEAQ (reference sequence). CDR3 in amino acids: CASSLGVASLIADTQYF. The CDR3 coding sequence is TGTGCCAGCAGCTTGGGCGTAGCGTCTCTCATCGCAGATACGCAGTATTTT.

The chain recombines TRBV6-1 with TRBJ2-1; D uncertain. The germline V and J ends were trimmed by 1 base and 8 bases, with 15 bases remaining between them. From germline, CDR1 is MNHNS and CDR2 SASEGT. There are 15 residues in the CDR3. This chain's CDR3 is CASSEVGLIKDEQFF. The CDR3 nucleotides read TGTGCCAGCAGTGAAGTGGGCTTGATAAAGGATGAGCAGTTCTTC.

The chain joins TRBV20-1 to TRBJ2-1, with 15 bases identical to TRBD2. CDR1 and CDR2 (germline): DFQATT, SNEGSKA (reference sequence). V gave up 5 bases and J gave up 8 bases; unmatched junction bases: 7. The CDR3 runs to 15 residues. In nucleotides, the CDR3 is TGCAGTGCTGCGGGACTAGCGGGGGGAGTGGATGAGCAGTTCTTC. Translating gives CSAAGLAGGVDEQFF.

This sequence joins TRBV20-1 and TRBJ2-1; maybe TRBD2 (6 bases). Germline-derived CDR1 and CDR2 are DFQATT and SNEGSKA (reference sequence). The CDR3 is made up of 18 amino acids. V was trimmed by 2 bases and J by 2 bases, leaving 22 bases between them. In nucleotides, the CDR3 is TGCAGTGCTAGATTTGATATACGGAGCGGGCCGACCTACAATGAGCAGTTCTTC. It encodes CSARFDIRSGPTYNEQFF.

V gene TRBV4-3 combines with J gene TRBJ2-7, with 11 bases matching TRBD2. Germline loops: CDR1 LGHNA, CDR2 YSLEER. The CDR3 is made up of 15 amino acids. With 4 bases clipped from V and 3 bases from J, the junction kept 5 bases outside the gene matches. The CDR3 sequence is CASSLAGGPDYEQYF. CDR3 sequence (DNA): TGCGCCAGCAGCCTAGCGGGAGGGCCAGACTACGAGCAGTACTTC.

The V call is TRBV6-2 or TRBV6-3, the J call TRBJ2-5; D not certain. The end of the DNA fits TRBJ2-7 better, so the J call may be wrong. CDR1 and CDR2 from the germline V gene are MNHEY and SVGEGT. This CDR3 contains 12 residues. Here the CDR3 reads CASNDGPYEQYF. DNA for the CDR3: TGTGCCAGCAACGACGGGCCATACGAGCAGTACTTC.

The chain has TRBV4-2 and TRBJ2-6; D might be TRBD1 or TRBD2, each matching 5 bases. Trimming stripped 4 bases from V and 1 base from J, with 20 bases between. The CDR3 length is 19 residues. Germline assignment: CDR1 LGHNA and CDR2 YNFKEQ. CDR3 DNA: TGTGCCAGCAGCCCAGAATATGGGGGTCCTGGTTCTGGGGCCAACGTCCTGACTTTC. It yields the protein CASSPEYGGPGSGANVLTF.

This clonotype came up a few times. V gene TRBV28 combines with J gene TRBJ2-1; 16 bases agree with TRBD2. Per germline, CDR1 MDHEN and CDR2 SYDVKM. The CDR3 has 18 amino acids. Trimming removed 3 bases from V and 5 bases from J; junction bases left unmatched: 7. The CDR3 loop is CASSFQAGTSGRDNEQFF. The CDR3, as DNA: TGTGCCAGCAGTTTCCAGGCTGGGACTAGCGGGAGGGACAATGAGCAGTTCTTC. Variable domain in full (rest from reference TRBV28 and TRBJ2-1): DVKVTQSSRYLVKRTGEKVFLECVQDMDHENMFWYRQDPGLGLRLIYFSYDVKMKEKGDIPEGYSVSREKKERFSLILESASTNQTSMYLCASSFQAGTSGRDNEQFFGPGTRLTVL.

A few counts support this clonotype. The rearrangement links TRBV10-3 to TRBJ2-1, with 8 bases matching TRBD2. The CDR3 extends over 18 amino acids. Germline CDR1 ENHRY, CDR2 SYGVKD. Germline trimming cut 3 bases from V and 7 bases from J; bases unmatched to any gene: 17. The CDR3 loop is CAISDPLAPGLGRNEQFF. The CDR3 nucleotides read TGTGCCATCAGTGACCCGCTTGCACCGGGACTAGGTAGGAATGAGCAGTTCTTC.

The chain recombines TRBV7-9 with TRBJ2-7, with 14 bases identical to TRBD2. The length of the CDR3 is 15 residues. The germline V gene encodes CDR1 SEHNR and CDR2 FQNEAQ (reference sequence). With V trimmed by 5 bases and J by 6 bases, 6 bases remained unmatched. The CDR3 DNA reads as TGTGCCAGCAGCGGGGGACTAGCGGGAGTTCCCGAGCAGTACTTC. Translation: CASSGGLAGVPEQYF.

This chain joins TRBV10-3 and TRBJ2-2; 8 bases align to TRBD1. V lost 10 bases to trimming and J lost 0 bases; unmatched junction nucleotides: 16. Germline V gives CDR1 ENHRY, CDR2 SYGVKD. The CDR3 consists of 18 residues. DNA of the CDR3: TGTGCCACCATACGTGGACAGGGAGAGAACCCGAACACCGGGGAGCTGTTTTTT. It codes for CATIRGQGENPNTGELFF.

The CDR3 is CSASRRAGGNTEAFF. The CDR3 DNA reads TGCAGTGCTAGTAGGAGGGCGGGAGGGAACACTGAAGCTTTCTTT. The chain is built from TRBV20-1 and TRBJ1-1; no reliable D call. V gave up 3 bases and J gave up 1 base, with 15 bases separating them. The CDR3 has 15 residues. The germline CDR1 and CDR2 sequences are DFQATT and SNEGSKA (reference sequence).

The chain couples TRBV2 to TRBJ1-5; D gene ambiguous. Germline CDR1 and CDR2: SNHLY and FYNNEI. This CDR3 spans 16 amino acids. Trimming removed 1 base at V and 5 bases at J, with 15 bases between. Written as DNA, the CDR3 is TGTGCCAGCAGTGAAGTGGGGTTAGATATGGATCAGCCCCAGCATTTT. Residues: CASSEVGLDMDQPQHF.

The CDR3 loop reads CASSVEAGYGYTF. CDR3 bases: TGTGCCAGCAGCGTCGAGGCAGGATATGGCTACACCTTC. V is TRBV7-9 and J is TRBJ1-2, with D unclear. In germline, CDR1 is SEHNR, CDR2 FQNEAQ (reference sequence). The germline V and J ends were trimmed by 5 bases and 5 bases, with 12 bases remaining between them. The length of the CDR3 is 13 residues.

A note on this clonotype: An end of the junction differs from the germline gene, which may be a read error. The V and J genes are TRBV20-1 and TRBJ2-1; the D gene is possibly TRBD2 (6 bases). The CDR3 is made up of 16 amino acids. The germline V gene has CDR1 DFQATT and CDR2 SNEGSKA (reference sequence). Here the CDR3 reads CNARDPVSGSYNEQFF. The CDR3 coding sequence is TGCAATGCTAGAGATCCCGTTAGCGGCTCCTACAATGAGCAGTTCTTC.